This TCR beta chain was recovered during a study of CXCR3-negative and CXCR3-positive naive CD8 T cells. Study-wide background: Overall TRB read output was some 140 million, and each library contained about 1.5 +/- 0.3 million reads. General study results and limits: CXCR3-negative naive cells had less hydrophobic TRB CDR3s than did CXCR3-positive naive cells.

CD8+ T cell subsets were each sorted in triplicate, 300,000 cells apiece. Libraries of TRB cDNA were made by 5' RACE and carried UMIs. TCRdb reprocessed the 5' RACE reads, with one entry per CDR3 protein and no DNA. Its listing shows approximately 83,000 distinct CDR3 sequences. The CDR3 runs to 13 residues. CDR1 and CDR2 (germline): SQVTM, ANQGSEA. Comment on this clonotype: Antigen specificity is unknown.

This receptor was taken from a human donor in good health. Some clones in this sample may be carry-over from other donors' samples. V and J are TRBV29-1 and TRBJ1-5; TCRdb selects TRBD1, and the lack of DNA leaves this call unchecked. Sequencing used naive CXCR3- CD8+ T cells from blood. The subset here: CD45RO-CCR7+CD27+CD95- naive CD8+ T cells lacking CXCR3 (TNR3-). CDR3 in amino acids: CSVLTGTGQPQHF.